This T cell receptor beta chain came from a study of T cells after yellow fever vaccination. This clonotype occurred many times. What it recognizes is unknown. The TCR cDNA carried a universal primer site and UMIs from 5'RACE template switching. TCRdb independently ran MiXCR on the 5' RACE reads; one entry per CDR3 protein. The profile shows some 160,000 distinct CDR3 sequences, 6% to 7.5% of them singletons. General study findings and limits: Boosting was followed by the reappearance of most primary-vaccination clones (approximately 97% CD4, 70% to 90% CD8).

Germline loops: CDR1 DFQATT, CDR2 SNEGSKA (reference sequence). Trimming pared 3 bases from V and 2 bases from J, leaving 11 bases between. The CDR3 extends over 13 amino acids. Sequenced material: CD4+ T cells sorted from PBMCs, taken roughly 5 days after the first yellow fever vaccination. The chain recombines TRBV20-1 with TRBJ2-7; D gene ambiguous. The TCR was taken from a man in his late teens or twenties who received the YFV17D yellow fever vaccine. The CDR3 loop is CSARGDPTYEQYF. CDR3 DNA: TGCAGTGCTAGGGGCGACCCCACCTACGAGCAGTACTTC.